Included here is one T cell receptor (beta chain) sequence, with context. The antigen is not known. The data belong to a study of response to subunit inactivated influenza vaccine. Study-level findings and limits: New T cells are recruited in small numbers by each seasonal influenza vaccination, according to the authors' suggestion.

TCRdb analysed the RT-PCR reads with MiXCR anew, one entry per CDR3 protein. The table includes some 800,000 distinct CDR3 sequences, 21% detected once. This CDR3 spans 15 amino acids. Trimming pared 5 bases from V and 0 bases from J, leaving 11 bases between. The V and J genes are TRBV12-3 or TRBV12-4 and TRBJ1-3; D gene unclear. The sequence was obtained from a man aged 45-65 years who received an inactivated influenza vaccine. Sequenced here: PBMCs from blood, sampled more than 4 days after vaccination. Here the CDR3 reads CASSRRLDSGNTIYF. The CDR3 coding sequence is TGTGCCAGCAGTCGACGGTTGGACTCTGGAAACACCATATATTTT.